This T cell receptor (beta chain) stems from a study of T cell clones after liver transplantation. Overall study context: Third-party-reactive TCRbeta sequences from pre-transplant mixed lymphocyte reactions served as antigen-independent comparators. Three of the eight recipients were HCV-positive; the rest had non-autoimmune, non-viral transplant indications.

Points from the study as a whole: Low donor cell numbers restricted donor-reactive repertoire measurement in two subjects.

TCRdb keeps only in-frame clones here, not all; method: immunoSEQ multiplex PCR. The table has 70,000 to 80,000 clones, under 95% seen once; the top ten hold less than 3%. Comments on this clone: The target antigen is unknown.

The receptor was derived from a human donor who received a liver transplant. Sequencing used CD4+ T cells from blood, obtained before liver transplant.

The CDR3 is CASSLVGLDTQYF. The CDR3 DNA sequence: TGTGCCAGCAGTTTAGTAGGGTTAGATACGCAGTATTTT. The V and J genes are TRBV28 and TRBJ2-3; D is unclear. The CDR3 is 13 amino acids. Trimming pared 2 bases from V and 5 bases from J, leaving 8 bases between. Germline assignment: CDR1 MDHEN and CDR2 SYDVKM.